The source of this T cell receptor (beta chain) is a study of cytotoxic CD8 clonotypes in ibrutinib-treated CLL. Background on the study: After treatment lasting a median about twelve months, range 6 to 36, response samples were collected.

This clone was seen once. Its cognate antigen is unknown. Using immunoSEQ multiplex PCR, the repertoire was profiled, and TCRdb retains in-frame clones only, with some absent. The profile shows 270,000 or so clones, approximately 76% of them singletons. Study-level points and caveats: Clonality was higher at baseline than in age-matched healthy donors and tracked circulating CD8+ T-cell counts.

Germline CDR1 is ENHRY and CDR2 is SYGVKD. This CDR3 spans 14 amino acids. V lost 3 bases and J lost 7, with 15 bases in between. The chain carries TRBV10-3 and TRBJ2-5, with D unresolved. The origin of this receptor is a human donor with chronic lymphocytic leukemia. The specimen comprised PBMCs, sampled at disease progression, from a patient treated with ibrutinib. In DNA form, the CDR3 reads TGTGCCATCAGTGAACTCTCAATTGATGGGACCCAGTACTTC. Translation: CAISELSIDGTQYF.